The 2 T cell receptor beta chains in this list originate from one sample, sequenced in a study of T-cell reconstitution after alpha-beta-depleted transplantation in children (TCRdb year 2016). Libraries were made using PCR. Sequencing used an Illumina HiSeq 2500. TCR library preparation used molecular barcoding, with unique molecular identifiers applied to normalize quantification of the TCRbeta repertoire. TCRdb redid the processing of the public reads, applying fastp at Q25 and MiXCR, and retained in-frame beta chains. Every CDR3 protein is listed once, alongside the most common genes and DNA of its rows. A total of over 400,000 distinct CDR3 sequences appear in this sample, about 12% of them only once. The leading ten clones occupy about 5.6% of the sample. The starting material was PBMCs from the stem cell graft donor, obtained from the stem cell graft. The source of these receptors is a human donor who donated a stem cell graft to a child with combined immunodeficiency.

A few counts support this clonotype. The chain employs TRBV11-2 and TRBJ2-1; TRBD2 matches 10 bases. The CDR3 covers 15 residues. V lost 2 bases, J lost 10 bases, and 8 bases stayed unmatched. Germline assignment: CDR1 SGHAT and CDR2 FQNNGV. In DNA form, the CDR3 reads TGTGCCAGCAGCTTAACGCCTAGCGGGAGCGGAGAGCAGTTCTTC. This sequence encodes CASSLTPSGSGEQFF.

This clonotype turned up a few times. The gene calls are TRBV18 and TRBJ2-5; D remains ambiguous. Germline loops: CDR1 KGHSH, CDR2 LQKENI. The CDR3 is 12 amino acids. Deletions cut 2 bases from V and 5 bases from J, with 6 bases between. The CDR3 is CASSPNSETQYF. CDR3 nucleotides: TGTGCCAGCTCACCAAATTCGGAGACCCAGTACTTC. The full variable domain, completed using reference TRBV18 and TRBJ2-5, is NAGVMQNPRHLVRRRGQEARLRCSPMKGHSHVYWYRQLPEEGLKFMVYLQKENIIDESGMPKERFSAEFPKEGPSILRIQQVVRGDSAAYFCASSPNSETQYFGPGTRLLVL.